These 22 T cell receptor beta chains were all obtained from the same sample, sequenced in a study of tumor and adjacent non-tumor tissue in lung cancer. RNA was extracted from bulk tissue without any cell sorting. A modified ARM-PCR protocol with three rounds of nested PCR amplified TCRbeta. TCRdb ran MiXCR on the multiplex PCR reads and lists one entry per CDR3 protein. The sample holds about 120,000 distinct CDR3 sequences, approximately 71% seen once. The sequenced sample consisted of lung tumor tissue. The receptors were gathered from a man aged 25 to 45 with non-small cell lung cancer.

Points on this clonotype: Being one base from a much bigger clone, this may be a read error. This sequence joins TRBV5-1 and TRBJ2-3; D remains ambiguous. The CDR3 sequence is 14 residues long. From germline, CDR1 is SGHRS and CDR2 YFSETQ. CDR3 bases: TGCACCAGCAGCTTGGACCCTCTGGCAGATACGCAGTATTTT. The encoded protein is CTSSLDPLADTQYF. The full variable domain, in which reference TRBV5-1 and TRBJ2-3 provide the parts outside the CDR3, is KAGVTQTPRYLIKTRGQQVTLSCSPISGHRSVSWYQQTPGQGLQFLFEYFSETQRNKGNFPGRFSGRQFSNSRSEMNVSTLELGDSALYLCTSSLDPLADTQYFGPGTRLTVL.

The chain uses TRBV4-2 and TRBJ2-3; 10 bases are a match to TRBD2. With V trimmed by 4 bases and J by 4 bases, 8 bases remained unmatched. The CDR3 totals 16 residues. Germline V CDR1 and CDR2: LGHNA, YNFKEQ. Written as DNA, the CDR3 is TGTGCCAGCAGCCGGGAATCTAGCGGGGGTTCAGATACGCAGTATTTT. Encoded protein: CASSRESSGGSDTQYF.

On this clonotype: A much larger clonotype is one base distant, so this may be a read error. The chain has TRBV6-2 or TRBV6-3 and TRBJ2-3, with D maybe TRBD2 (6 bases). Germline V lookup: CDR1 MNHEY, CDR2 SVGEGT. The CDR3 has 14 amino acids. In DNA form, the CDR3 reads TGTACCAGCAGTTTACCTGGAGGGCAAGATACGCAGTATTTT. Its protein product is CTSSLPGGQDTQYF.

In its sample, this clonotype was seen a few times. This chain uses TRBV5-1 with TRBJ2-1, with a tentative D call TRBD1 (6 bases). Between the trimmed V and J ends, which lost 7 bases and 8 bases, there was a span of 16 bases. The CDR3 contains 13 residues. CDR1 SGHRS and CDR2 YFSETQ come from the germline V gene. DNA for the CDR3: TGCGCCAGCTCGAAGGGGGATGCCGATGAGCAGTTCTTC. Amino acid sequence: CASSKGDADEQFF.

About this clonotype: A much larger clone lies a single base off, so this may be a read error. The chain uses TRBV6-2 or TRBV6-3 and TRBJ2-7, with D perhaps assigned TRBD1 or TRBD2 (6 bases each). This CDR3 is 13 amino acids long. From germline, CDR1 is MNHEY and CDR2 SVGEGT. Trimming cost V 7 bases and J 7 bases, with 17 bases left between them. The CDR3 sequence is CASNPLEGGEQYF. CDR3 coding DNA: TGTGCCAGCAACCCACTAGAGGGGGGTGAGCAGTACTTC.

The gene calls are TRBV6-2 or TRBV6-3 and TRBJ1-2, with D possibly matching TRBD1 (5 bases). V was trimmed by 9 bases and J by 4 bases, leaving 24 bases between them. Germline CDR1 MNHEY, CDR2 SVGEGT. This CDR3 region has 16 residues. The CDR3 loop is CASSDPGIGVGYGYTF. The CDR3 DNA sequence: TGTGCCAGTAGTGATCCCGGGATAGGGGTTGGCTATGGCTACACCTTC.

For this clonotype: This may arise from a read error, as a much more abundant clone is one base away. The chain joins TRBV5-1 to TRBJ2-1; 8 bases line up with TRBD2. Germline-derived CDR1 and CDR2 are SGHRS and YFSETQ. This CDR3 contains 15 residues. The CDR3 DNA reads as TGCGCCAGCAGCCCTGGTAGCGGGATGCGCAATGAGCCGTTCTTC. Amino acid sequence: CASSPGSGMRNEPFF. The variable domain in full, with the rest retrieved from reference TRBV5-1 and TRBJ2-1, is KAGVTQTPRYLIKTRGQQVTLSCSPISGHRSVSWYQQTPGQGLQFLFEYFSETQRNKGNFPGRFSGRQFSNSRSEMNVSTLELGDSALYLCASSPGSGMRNEPFFGPGTRLTVL.

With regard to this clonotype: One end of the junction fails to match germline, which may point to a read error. The CDR3 sequence is CSVGAGGLATNTQYF. The DNA for the CDR3 is TGCAGCGTCGGGGCCGGGGGACTAGCAACGAATACGCAGTATTTC. The chain employs TRBV29-1 and TRBJ2-3, with 9 bases fitting TRBD2. The CDR3 is 15 residues long. Germline V lookup: CDR1 SQVTM, CDR2 ANQGSEA.

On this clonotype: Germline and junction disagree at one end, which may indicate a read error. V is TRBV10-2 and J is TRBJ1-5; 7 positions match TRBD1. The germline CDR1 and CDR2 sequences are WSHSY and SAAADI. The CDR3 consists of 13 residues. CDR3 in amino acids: CATSEQGNQPQHF. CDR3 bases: TGCGCCACCAGTGAACAGGGGAATCAGCCCCAGCATTTT.

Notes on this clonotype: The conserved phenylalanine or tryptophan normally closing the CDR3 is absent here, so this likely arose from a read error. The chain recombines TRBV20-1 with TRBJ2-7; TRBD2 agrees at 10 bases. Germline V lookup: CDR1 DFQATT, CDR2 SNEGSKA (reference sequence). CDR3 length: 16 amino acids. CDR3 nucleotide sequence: TGCAATGCTAGATCAAGGACTAGCGGAAGCTCCTACGAGCAGTACTAC. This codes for CNARSRTSGSSYEQYY.

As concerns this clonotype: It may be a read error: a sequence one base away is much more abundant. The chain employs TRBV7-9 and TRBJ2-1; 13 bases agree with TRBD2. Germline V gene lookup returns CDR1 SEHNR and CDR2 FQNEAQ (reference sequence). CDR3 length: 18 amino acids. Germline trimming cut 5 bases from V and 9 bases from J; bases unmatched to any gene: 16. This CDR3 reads CASSPRQPGLAGYGEQFF. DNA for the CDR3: TGTGCCAGCAGCCCCCGTCAGCCGGGACTAGCGGGATACGGTGAGCAGTTCTTC.

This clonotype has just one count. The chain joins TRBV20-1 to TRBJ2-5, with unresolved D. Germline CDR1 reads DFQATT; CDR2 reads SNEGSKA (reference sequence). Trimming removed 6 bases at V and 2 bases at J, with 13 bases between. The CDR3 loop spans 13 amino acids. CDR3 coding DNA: TGCAGTGCCAACGATCTCGGACAAGAGACCCAGTACTTC. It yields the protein CSANDLGQETQYF.

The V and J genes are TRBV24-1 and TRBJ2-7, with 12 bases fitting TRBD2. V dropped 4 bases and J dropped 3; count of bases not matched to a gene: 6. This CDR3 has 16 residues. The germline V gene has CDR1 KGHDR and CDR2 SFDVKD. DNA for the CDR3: TGTGCCACCAGTGAGTCGACTAGCGGGAGCTTCTACGAGCAGTACTTC. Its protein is CATSESTSGSFYEQYF.

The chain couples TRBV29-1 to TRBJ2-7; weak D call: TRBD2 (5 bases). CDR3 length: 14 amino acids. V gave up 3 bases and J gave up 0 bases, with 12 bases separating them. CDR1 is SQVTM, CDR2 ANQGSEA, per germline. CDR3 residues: CSVDGDTSSYEQYF. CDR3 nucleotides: TGCAGCGTTGATGGCGACACTAGCTCCTACGAGCAGTACTTC.

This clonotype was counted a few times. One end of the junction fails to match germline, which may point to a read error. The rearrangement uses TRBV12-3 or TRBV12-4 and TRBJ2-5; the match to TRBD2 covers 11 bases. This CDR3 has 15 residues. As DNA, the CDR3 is TGTGCCAGCAGGTCCGGGACTAGCGGTAGAGAGACCCAGTGCTTC. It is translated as CASRSGTSGRETQCF.

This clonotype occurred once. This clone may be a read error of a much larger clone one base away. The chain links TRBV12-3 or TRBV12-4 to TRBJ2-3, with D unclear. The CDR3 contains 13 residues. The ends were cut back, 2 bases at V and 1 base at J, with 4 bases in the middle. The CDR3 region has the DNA TGTGCCAGCAGTTTACGGGGCACAGATACGCAGTATTTT. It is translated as CASSLRGTDTQYF.

CDR3 coding DNA: TGTGCCAGCAGCTTAGGTGCCCGCGGGGAGACCCAGTACTTC. Translation gives CASSLGARGETQYF. The chain joins TRBV11-2 to TRBJ2-5, with D tentatively TRBD2 (5 bases). Looked up from germline, CDR1 is SGHAT and CDR2 is FQNNGV. The CDR3 runs to 14 residues. V was clipped by 1 base and J by 5 bases, with 11 bases between them.

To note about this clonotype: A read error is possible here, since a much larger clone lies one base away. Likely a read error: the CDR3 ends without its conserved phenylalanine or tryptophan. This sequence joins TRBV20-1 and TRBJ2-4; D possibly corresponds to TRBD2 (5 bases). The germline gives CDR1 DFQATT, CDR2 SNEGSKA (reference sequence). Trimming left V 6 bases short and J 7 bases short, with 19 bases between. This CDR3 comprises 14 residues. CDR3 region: CSARRRGHGNIQYL. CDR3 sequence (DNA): TGCAGTGCGAGACGCCGAGGGCACGGGAACATTCAGTACCTC.

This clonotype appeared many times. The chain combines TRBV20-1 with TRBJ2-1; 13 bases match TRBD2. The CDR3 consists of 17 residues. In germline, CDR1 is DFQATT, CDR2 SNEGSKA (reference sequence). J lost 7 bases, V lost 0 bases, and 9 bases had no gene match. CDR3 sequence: CSARDATSGGARNEQFF. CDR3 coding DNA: TGCAGTGCTAGAGATGCTACTAGCGGGGGGGCGAGAAATGAGCAGTTCTTC.

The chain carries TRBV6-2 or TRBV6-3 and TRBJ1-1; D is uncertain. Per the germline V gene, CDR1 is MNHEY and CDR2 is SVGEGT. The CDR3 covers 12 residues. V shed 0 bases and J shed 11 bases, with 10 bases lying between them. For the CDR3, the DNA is TGTGCCAGCAGTTACTCTCCCCCTTACGCTTTCTTT. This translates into CASSYSPPYAFF.

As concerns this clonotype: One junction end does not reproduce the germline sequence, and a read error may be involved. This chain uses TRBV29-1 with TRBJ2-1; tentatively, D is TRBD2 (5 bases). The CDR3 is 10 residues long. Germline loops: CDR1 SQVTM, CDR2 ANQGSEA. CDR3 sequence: CSVDYNEQLF. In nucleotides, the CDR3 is TGTAGCGTCGACTACAATGAGCAGTTATTC.

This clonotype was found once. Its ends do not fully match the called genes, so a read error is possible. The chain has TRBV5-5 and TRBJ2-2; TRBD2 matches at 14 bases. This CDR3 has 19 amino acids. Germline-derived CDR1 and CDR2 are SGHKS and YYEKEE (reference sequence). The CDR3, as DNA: TGTGCCAGCAGCCCCCCGGAGGGACTAGCGGGAGAGAACACCGGGGAGCTGGTTTTT. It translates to CASSPPEGLAGENTGELVF.